What follows is one T cell receptor (beta chain) and its context. Its antigen is undetermined. The data derive from a study of T cell responses to AZD1222 COVID-19 vaccine. Points from the study as a whole: Baseline seropositivity characterized only six or seven AZD1222 recipients. Among spike-specific TCRs, nearly half reportedly target unmutated variant regions. Across spike, vaccine-associated CD4 TCRs were found, dominant at 160-218 and 743-854.

Here immunoSEQ multiplex PCR was the method, and the copy in TCRdb shows in-frame clones only, minus some. The sample yields around 150,000 clones, over 75% seen once. This receptor was obtained from an adult who received the AZD1222 COVID-19 vaccine. Source: peripheral blood, taken 28 days after the second AZD1222 dose.

Here the CDR3 reads CSAAFGNTIYF. DNA for the CDR3: TGCAGTGCTGCTTTTGGAAACACCATATATTTT. The chain combines TRBV20-1 with TRBJ1-3; D unclear. The length of the CDR3 is 11 residues. With 5 bases removed from V and 3 bases from J, the gap between germline ends came to 5 bases. Germline V gives CDR1 DFQATT, CDR2 SNEGSKA (reference sequence).